The 25 T cell receptor beta chains reported below all come from one sample, sequenced in a study of blood T cell repertoires in COVID-19. The repertoire was sequenced with immunoSEQ multiplex PCR; TCRdb's copy has only in-frame clones and lacks some. The sample lists about 260,000 clones, about 90% occurring once. The source material was peripheral blood. The receptors stem from a woman aged 25 to 39 with COVID-19, enrolled during active disease.

The chain is built from TRBV5-8 and TRBJ2-3; 9 nucleotides line up with TRBD1. The CDR3 runs to 15 residues. V dropped 4 bases and J dropped 4; count of bases not matched to a gene: 7. Germline V gene data show CDR1 as SGHTS and CDR2 as YDEGEE. The CDR3, as DNA: TGTGCCAGCAGCCCGACTGGGACAGGGTCAGATACGCAGTATTTT. It yields the protein CASSPTGTGSDTQYF.

This sequence joins TRBV11-2 and TRBJ2-7; 7 positions match TRBD1. Germline V lookup: CDR1 SGHAT, CDR2 FQNNGV. Losses at the gene ends were 4 bases for V and 5 bases for J; bases not matched to a gene: 14. The CDR3 runs to 16 residues. The DNA for the CDR3 is TGTGCCAGCAGCTCCCACAGGGGTTTGGATGTAAACGAGCAGTACTTC. Translating it yields CASSSHRGLDVNEQYF.

J is TRBJ1-2 and V is TRBV12-3 or TRBV12-4; D not certain. V was clipped by 5 bases and J by 6 bases, with 13 bases between them. The length of the CDR3 is 13 residues. The CDR3 loop reads CASSTYTENGYTF. DNA for the CDR3: TGTGCCAGCAGTACTTACACAGAGAATGGCTACACCTTC.

Points on this clone: This is likely a read error, given that the CDR3 carries no conserved phenylalanine or tryptophan at its end. The DNA is left out, because the CDR3 cannot be placed on it with certainty; the CDR3 is given as TCRdb lists it. CDR3 amino acids: CASSEILGFAGWVV. This chain links TRBV6-1 with TRBJ1-5. Germline V gene lookup returns CDR1 MNHNS and CDR2 SASEGT. The CDR3 totals 14 residues, both ends included.

The J gene is TRBJ1-3, the V gene TRBV10-3; D ambiguous. Germline CDR1 and CDR2: ENHRY and SYGVKD. V lost 10 bases, J lost 7 bases, and 23 bases lay in between. CDR3 length equals 15 residues. CDR3 sequence reads: CATERAPKEANTIYF. CDR3 nucleotide sequence: TGTGCCACCGAACGGGCACCTAAGGAGGCGAACACCATATATTTT.

V and J are TRBV5-1 and TRBJ1-3; D possibly corresponds to TRBD1 (6 bases). Germline loops: CDR1 SGHRS, CDR2 YFSETQ. CDR3 length: 14 amino acids. V shed 0 bases and J shed 3 bases, with 7 bases lying between them. DNA of the CDR3: TGCGCCAGCAGCTTGGTAGGGGGTGGAAACACCATATATTTT. Its protein is CASSLVGGGNTIYF.

The chain carries TRBV6-5 and TRBJ2-2; 11 bases are a match to TRBD2. The CDR3 is 15 residues long. Germline CDR1 reads MNHEY; CDR2 reads SVGAGI. After removal of 10 bases from V and 4 bases from J, the junction contained 8 bases not matched to a gene. The CDR3 here is CATALGTSGTGELFF. In DNA form, the CDR3 reads TGTGCCACCGCCCTGGGGACTAGCGGCACCGGGGAGCTGTTTTTT.

V usage is TRBV13 and J usage is TRBJ1-1; a weak D match, TRBD1 (5 bases). Germline values: CDR1 PRHDT, CDR2 FYEKMQ (reference sequence). V lost 3 bases and J lost 7, with 6 bases in between. The CDR3 sequence is 11 residues long. The CDR3 here is CASSLGGEAFF. The CDR3 nucleotides read TGTGCCAGCAGCTTGGGGGGTGAAGCTTTCTTT.

This chain joins TRBV5-1 and TRBJ2-5; 7 bases are shared with TRBD1. This CDR3 has 15 residues. Germline trimming cut 3 bases from V and 2 bases from J; bases unmatched to any gene: 7. Germline CDR1 reads SGHRS; CDR2 reads YFSETQ. The CDR3: CASSSATGKQETQYF. CDR3 nucleotides: TGCGCCAGCAGCTCCGCGACAGGGAAGCAAGAGACCCAGTACTTC.

The V call is TRBV27, the J call TRBJ2-5; 8 bases agree with TRBD1. CDR1 is MNHEY, CDR2 SMNVEV, per germline (reference sequence). The V gene end was trimmed by 3 bases and the J gene end by 2 bases; junction bases not matched to a gene: 5. This CDR3 has 15 amino acids. The DNA of the CDR3 is TGTGCCAGCAGTTTGGGACAGGACCCACAAGAGACCCAGTACTTC. It yields the protein CASSLGQDPQETQYF.

The chain recombines TRBV5-5 with TRBJ2-1, with D possibly being TRBD2 (6 bases). The CDR3 is made up of 16 amino acids. V was cut by 3 bases and J by 4 bases, with 17 bases left in between. CDR1 SGHKS and CDR2 YYEKEE come from the germline V gene (reference sequence). As DNA, the CDR3 is TGTGCCAGCAGCTGGTTGGGAGGAGCAGGATACAATGAGCAGTTCTTC. It is translated as CASSWLGGAGYNEQFF.

This clone was found once. The chain uses TRBV12-3 or TRBV12-4 and TRBJ2-7; 7 bases match TRBD1. The V gene end was trimmed by 6 bases and the J gene end by 0 bases; junction bases not matched to a gene: 2. This CDR3 is 13 amino acids long. CDR3 region: CASRGDSSYEQYF. The CDR3 DNA sequence: TGTGCCAGCAGGGGGGACAGCTCCTACGAGCAGTACTTC.

This chain connects TRBV9 to TRBJ2-3; 15 positions match TRBD2. V shed 3 bases and J 7 bases; nucleotides not matched to a gene: 9. The germline gives CDR1 SGDLS, CDR2 YYNGEE. This CDR3 has 17 residues. CDR3: CASSAAPGLAGGYTQYF. CDR3 DNA: TGTGCCAGCAGCGCGGCGCCGGGACTAGCGGGAGGATATACGCAGTATTTT.

The rearrangement joins TRBV27 to TRBJ2-7; 12 bases match TRBD2. CDR3 size: 17 residues. J gave up 6 bases and V 1 base, and 10 bases lay outside the gene matches. CDR1 MNHEY and CDR2 SMNVEV come from the germline V gene (reference sequence). The CDR3 coding sequence is TGTGCCAGCAGTTTATGGGGACTAGCGGGCCCAAGAGGCGAGCAGTACTTC. Its protein product is CASSLWGLAGPRGEQYF.

CDR3 bases: TGTGCCAGCAGTTACACGGGACTACGGCAGTTCTTC. Translating gives CASSYTGLRQFF. The chain has TRBV6-2 or TRBV6-3 and TRBJ2-1; 7 bases line up with TRBD2. V lost 2 bases to trimming and J lost 12 bases; unmatched junction nucleotides: 4. The germline V gene encodes CDR1 MNHEY and CDR2 SVGEGT. The CDR3 is 12 amino acids.

This clone was found a few times. V is TRBV9 and J is TRBJ1-6; D call uncertain. With 0 bases removed from V and 4 bases from J, the gap between germline ends came to 5 bases. CDR3 size: 14 residues. Germline loops: CDR1 SGDLS, CDR2 YYNGEE. Here the CDR3 DNA reads TGTGCCAGCAGCGTAGCACAGTATAATTCACCCCTCCACTTT. Translating it yields CASSVAQYNSPLHF.

V usage is TRBV11-2 and J usage is TRBJ2-7; possibly TRBD2 for D (6 bases). This CDR3 comprises 15 residues. Germline CDR1 is SGHAT and CDR2 is FQNNGV. Trimming stripped 3 bases from V and 2 bases from J, with 14 bases between. The CDR3: CASSFGGPGAYEQYF. In DNA, the CDR3 is TGTGCCAGCAGCTTCGGGGGACCAGGCGCCTACGAGCAGTACTTC.

This clone was recorded a few times. The rearrangement joins TRBV28 to TRBJ1-1; D is unclear. This CDR3 region has 13 residues. Germline CDR1 MDHEN, CDR2 SYDVKM. Trimming shortened V by 2 bases and J by 6 bases, and 10 bases separated the two germline ends. CDR3 sequence reads: CASSLQVMAEAFF. The CDR3, as DNA: TGTGCCAGCAGTTTACAGGTAATGGCTGAAGCTTTCTTT.

The gene calls are TRBV30 and TRBJ2-5; tentative D call: TRBD1 (5 bases). CDR3 length: 16 amino acids. Per the germline V gene, CDR1 is GTSNPN and CDR2 is SVGIG (reference sequence). Trimming removed 2 bases at V and 5 bases at J, with 21 bases between. The CDR3 nucleotides read TGTGCCTGGAGTAGTAGGACACTTAAACAAGGGGAGACCCAGTACTTC. Its protein product is CAWSSRTLKQGETQYF. Based on the CDR3 plus reference TRBV30 and TRBJ2-5, the full variable domain is SQTIHQWPATLVQPVGSPLSLECTVEGTSNPNLYWYRQAAGRGLQLLFYSVGIGQISSEVPQNLSASRPQDRQFILSSKKLLLSDSGFYLCAWSSRTLKQGETQYFGPGTRLLVL.

Here the CDR3 reads CASSKSGAGRQQYF. The CDR3 DNA reads TGTGCCAGCAGTAAATCAGGGGCCGGCAGGCAGCAGTACTTC. The rearrangement links TRBV25-1 to TRBJ2-7; a possible D gene is TRBD1 (6 bases). The CDR3 contains 14 residues. V lost 5 bases and J 8 bases, leaving 19 bases between the germline ends. Germline V CDR1 and CDR2: MGHDK, SYGVNS.

The chain links TRBV6-6 to TRBJ1-4, with TRBD1 matching over 7 bases. This CDR3 has 14 amino acids. V lost 0 bases to trimming and J lost 13 bases; unmatched junction nucleotides: 8. Germline-derived CDR1 and CDR2 are MNHNY and SVGAGI (reference sequence). The CDR3, as DNA: TGTGCCAGCAGTTACTCCCCCTCAGGGGGATCACTGTTTTTT. Protein: CASSYSPSGGSLFF.

This chain joins TRBV6-6 and TRBJ1-2; no definite D call. The germline CDR1 and CDR2 sequences are MNHNY and SVGAGI (reference sequence). Trimming removed 3 bases at V and 2 bases at J, with 16 bases between. There are 16 residues in the CDR3. The CDR3 region is CASSYPSGILNYGYTF. The CDR3 nucleotides are TGTGCCAGCAGTTATCCCAGCGGAATTTTAAACTATGGCTACACCTTC.

This chain links TRBV2 with TRBJ2-7; a weak D match, TRBD1 (6 bases). V lost 6 bases and J 5 bases, leaving 14 bases between the germline ends. The CDR3 has 13 amino acids. Per the germline V gene, CDR1 is SNHLY and CDR2 is FYNNEI. This chain's CDR3 is CASSLRGRNEQYF. The CDR3 DNA follows: TGTGCCAGCAGCCTCAGGGGTAGAAACGAGCAGTACTTC.

This clone showed up just a few times. The chain carries TRBV19 and TRBJ1-2; D is ambiguous. The germline CDR1 and CDR2 sequences are LNHDA and SQIVND (reference sequence). Deletions cut 5 bases from V and 2 bases from J, with 9 bases between. The CDR3 is 13 residues long. CDR3 DNA sequence: TGTGCCAGTAGTCGTGTAGCCAACTATGGCTACACCTTC. This gives the protein CASSRVANYGYTF.

The chain carries TRBV5-1 and TRBJ2-7; D call uncertain. This CDR3 has 14 residues. Germline CDR1 is SGHRS and CDR2 is YFSETQ. V lost 0 bases and J 3 bases, leaving 10 bases between the germline ends. CDR3 DNA sequence: TGCGCCAGCAGCTTGGACGGTACTCGCTACGAGCAGTACTTC. Encoded protein: CASSLDGTRYEQYF.